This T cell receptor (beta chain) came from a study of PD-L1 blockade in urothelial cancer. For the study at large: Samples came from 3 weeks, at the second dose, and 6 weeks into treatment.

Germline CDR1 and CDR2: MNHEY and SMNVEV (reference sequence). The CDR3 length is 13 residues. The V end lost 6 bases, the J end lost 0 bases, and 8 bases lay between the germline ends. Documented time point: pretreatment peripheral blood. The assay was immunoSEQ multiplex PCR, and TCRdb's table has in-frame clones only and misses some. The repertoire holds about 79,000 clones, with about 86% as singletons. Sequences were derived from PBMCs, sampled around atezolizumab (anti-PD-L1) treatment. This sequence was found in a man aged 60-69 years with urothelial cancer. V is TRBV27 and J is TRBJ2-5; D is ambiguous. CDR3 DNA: TGTGCCAGCAGCTTAAACTACCAAGAGACCCAGTACTTC. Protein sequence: CASSLNYQETQYF.